Listed below are T cell receptor beta chains from one sample, sequenced in a study of T cell repertoires in cytomegalovirus infection. TCRdb itself ran the reads through MiXCR, one entry per CDR3 protein. Among 350,000 to 500,000 distinct CDR3 sequences listed, approximately 33% were seen once. Sample: PBMCs. Receptor source: a human donor in good health (CMV status not recorded). Some clones in this sample may be carry-over from other donors' samples. Each CDR3 is given with its conserved first and last residue. D genes are given only for firm matches. The size entry is marked missing in some rows and otherwise reads once, few, many or a size class.

V	size	D	J	DNA	CDR3
TRBV7-6	-	-	TRBJ1-1	TGTGCCAGCAGCGCGAGGGACACGAGTGAAGCTTTCTTT	CASSARDTSEAFF
TRBV10-3	-	-	TRBJ1-5	TGTGCCATCAGTGAGGACCCCAGGGGACGTGGTCAGCCCCAGCATTTT	CAISEDPRGRGQPQHF
TRBV28	many	-	TRBJ2-6	TGTGCCAGCAGTTTCGGGCGATCTGGGGCCAACGTCCTGACTTTC	CASSFGRSGANVLTF
TRBV2	few	-	TRBJ1-2	TGTGCCAGCAATTCACAGCGAAATAACTATGGCTACACCTTC	CASNSQRNNYGYTF
TRBV6-6	few	-	TRBJ2-3	TGTGCCAGCAAGACCCCTTCCACAGATACGCAGTATTTT	CASKTPSTDTQYF
TRBV29-1	few	TRBD1	TRBJ2-7	TGCAGCTTCCGGGACAGTGCCTACGAGCAGTACTTC	CSFRDSAYEQYF
TRBV7-2	many	-	TRBJ1-6	TGTGCCAGCAGCTCAAATTCACCCCTCCACTTT	CASSSNSPLHF
TRBV7-2	-	TRBD2	TRBJ2-2	TGTGCCAGCAGCTTAGAAACTAGCGGGGTGTACACCGGGGAGCTGTTTTTT	CASSLETSGVYTGELFF
TRBV2	few	-	TRBJ2-7	TGTGCCAGCAGGGACTCACTGGGCTCCTACGAGCAGTACTTC	CASRDSLGSYEQYF
TRBV7-2	many	-	TRBJ2-7	TGTGCCAGCAGCTTAGCCGGGTCCGGTATTGAAGAGCAGTACTTC	CASSLAGSGIEEQYF
TRBV2	-	TRBD1	TRBJ1-1	TGTGCCAGCGTCCGGACAGGGCGGTCCACTGAAGCTTTCTTT	CASVRTGRSTEAFF
TRBV4-3	once	TRBD2	TRBJ2-1	TGCGCCAGCAGCCAAGAGCTAGCGGGGGCTTACAATGAGCAGTTCTTC	CASSQELAGAYNEQFF
TRBV27	-	-	TRBJ2-5	TGTGCCAGCAGCCAAACGGCGACAGAGACCCAGTACTTC	CASSQTATETQYF
TRBV19	-	TRBD2	TRBJ2-3	TGTGCCAGTAGTATAGATCGCGGTAGCGGGGGGTTCACAGATACGCAGTATTTT	CASSIDRGSGGFTDTQYF
TRBV12-3/TRBV12-4	-	-	TRBJ1-5	TGTGCCAGCAGTTCCGACACGTTACCTGATGCCCAGCATTTT	CASSSDTLPDAQHF
TRBV5-1	few	-	TRBJ1-2	TGCGCCAGCAGCTTGGGCGCGGGCTTCGATCTGGACTATGGCTACACCTTC	CASSLGAGFDLDYGYTF
TRBV7-6	many	TRBD1	TRBJ1-4	TGTGCCAGCAGCTTAGGTTTGGCAGGGGGTAGTGAAAAACTGTTTTTT	CASSLGLAGGSEKLFF
TRBV11-2	-	-	TRBJ2-5	TGTGACAGCAGCCCACAGGGAGTAGGGACCCAGTACTTC	CDSSPQGVGTQYF
TRBV20-1	-	-	TRBJ1-1	TGCAGTGCTAGACCGCCGAGCACTGAAGCTTTCTTT	CSARPPSTEAFF
TRBV2	-	TRBD1	TRBJ1-5	TGTGCCAGCAGGGTAGGACAGGGAGTTAATCAGCCCCAGCATTTT	CASRVGQGVNQPQHF
TRBV29-1	few	-	TRBJ2-5	TGCAGCGTTGATGGGGGGGAGACCCAGTACTTC	CSVDGGETQYF
TRBV7-9	many	TRBD2	TRBJ2-3	TGTGCCAGCAGCCGAGGGGGAGCGGGGGCCAACACAGATACGCAGTATTTT	CASSRGGAGANTDTQYF